This T cell receptor (beta chain) was sequenced during a study of blood T cells in healthy people across ages. Study-level results: The study could not conclusively compare naive and antigen-experienced cells, given its unsorted PBMCs.

The V end lost 1 base, the J end lost 0 bases, and 18 bases lay between the germline ends. The CDR3 consists of 18 residues. Germline CDR1 DFQATT, CDR2 SNEGSKA (reference sequence). Primers used in a second PCR of about 6 to 12 cycles were a sample-barcoded 5' primer and a J-beta primer mix. All cDNA molecules were each tagged by a template-switch adaptor with 12 random nucleotides. MiXCR was run by TCRdb on the 5' RACE reads, yielding one entry per CDR3 protein. In the table there are roughly 1,700,000 distinct CDR3 sequences, 25% to 30% of which are singletons. Concerning this clonotype itself: Its antigen is not identified.

Caucasian, healthy and from Russia, the donors were aged between about 6 and 90. Every participating donor contributed around 9.5 milliliters of peripheral blood through a draw. The sequence was obtained from a woman aged 25 to 45 in good health. The sequenced sample was blood. The V call is TRBV20-1, the J call TRBJ1-4, with unresolved D. The CDR3 nucleotides are TGCAGTGCTAGAGCTCTTGGCTCCGGTCCATCAACTAATGAAAAACTGTTTTTT. It is translated as CSARALGSGPSTNEKLFF.